Below are 13 T cell receptor beta chains sequenced from a single sample in a study of shared clonotypes between healthy human individuals. Only in-frame clones appear in the TCRdb table, and some are missing; sequencing was by immunoSEQ multiplex PCR. The sample includes approximately 470,000 clones, 78% of them seen just once. The sample comprised PBMCs. The receptor set was obtained from a woman aged 40 to 50 in good health. Some clones in this sample may be carry-over from other donors' samples.

The chain carries TRBV27 and TRBJ2-1, with D possibly being TRBD2 (6 bases). The CDR3 sequence is 14 residues long. Trimming cost V 5 bases and J 8 bases, with 16 bases left between them. Germline values: CDR1 MNHEY, CDR2 SMNVEV (reference sequence). CDR3 coding DNA: TGTGCCAGCAGTAGGGACTGGACAATCTATGAGCAGTTCTTC. Amino acid sequence: CASSRDWTIYEQFF.

The chain links TRBV9 to TRBJ2-5; 7 nucleotides match TRBD1. From germline, CDR1 is SGDLS and CDR2 YYNGEE. The CDR3 length is 14 residues. V was clipped by 3 bases and J by 5 bases; unmatched bases: 7. CDR3 sequence (DNA): TGTGCCAGCAGCGGTCATTACAGGGGTGAGACCCAGTACTTC. Protein sequence: CASSGHYRGETQYF. Supplemented by reference TRBV9 and TRBJ2-5, the full variable domain reads DSGVTQTPKHLITATGQRVTLRCSPRSGDLSVYWYQQSLDQGLQFLIQYYNGEERAKGNILERFSAQQFPDLHSELNLSSLELGDSALYFCASSGHYRGETQYFGPGTRLLVL.

CDR3 region: CAWSEQSNQPQHF. The CDR3 nucleotides are TGTGCCTGGAGTGAACAGTCCAATCAGCCCCAGCATTTT. This chain connects TRBV30 to TRBJ1-5, with D hard to call. V lost 1 base and J lost 3, with 7 bases in between. Germline V gives CDR1 GTSNPN, CDR2 SVGIG (reference sequence). The CDR3 spans 13 residues.

V gene TRBV5-1 combines with J gene TRBJ1-2; D is unclear. The ends were cut back, 4 bases at V and 3 bases at J, with 10 bases in the middle. CDR3 size: 13 residues. Germline V lookup: CDR1 SGHRS, CDR2 YFSETQ. The CDR3 spells CASSVDRHYGYTF. The CDR3 DNA sequence: TGCGCCAGCAGCGTCGACCGACACTATGGCTACACCTTC.

The genes are TRBV29-1 and TRBJ2-7, with 13 bases that match TRBD2. This CDR3 comprises 13 residues. The V segment lost 6 bases and the J segment 4 bases; nucleotides outside the gene matches: 3. Germline CDR1 and CDR2: SQVTM and ANQGSEA. In nucleotides, the CDR3 is TGCAGCGTCCGGACTAGCGGGGGATACGAGCAGTACTTC. It encodes CSVRTSGGYEQYF.

The genes are TRBV19 and TRBJ2-7, with a weak D call TRBD1 (5 bases). The CDR3 length is 14 residues. Trimming cost V 6 bases and J 3 bases, with 15 bases left between them. In germline, CDR1 is LNHDA, CDR2 SQIVND (reference sequence). The CDR3 sequence is CASRSGAGFYEQYF. The CDR3 DNA is TGTGCCAGTAGGTCTGGGGCAGGTTTCTACGAGCAGTACTTC.

V is TRBV5-6 and J is TRBJ2-1; 7 nucleotides align to TRBD2. CDR1 is SGHDT and CDR2 is YYEEEE in the germline V gene. V lost 1 base to trimming and J lost 4 bases; unmatched junction nucleotides: 5. This CDR3 has 15 residues. DNA of the CDR3: TGTGCCAGCAGCTTGTGGCCTAGCGGATACAATGAGCAGTTCTTC. Its translation is CASSLWPSGYNEQFF.

The chain couples TRBV7-3 to TRBJ2-5; 9 bases map to TRBD2. The CDR3 runs to 13 residues. Looked up from germline, CDR1 is SGHTA and CDR2 is FQGTGA. Losses at the gene ends were 5 bases for V and 9 bases for J; bases not matched to a gene: 7. This CDR3 reads CASSLSGGSPQYF. The CDR3 DNA sequence: TGTGCCAGCAGCCTCAGCGGGGGGAGCCCCCAGTACTTC.

The rearrangement links TRBV28 to TRBJ2-2; 11 bases align to TRBD2. CDR3 length: 16 residues. The V gene's germline CDR1 is MDHEN and CDR2 SYDVKM. V lost 4 bases to trimming and J lost 4 bases; unmatched junction nucleotides: 5. The CDR3 is CASSSRLAGFTGELFF. The CDR3 bases are TGTGCCAGCAGTTCCCGACTAGCGGGATTCACCGGGGAGCTGTTTTTT.

This clone was seen just once. The chain couples TRBV30 to TRBJ1-2; D perhaps matches TRBD1 (6 bases). Germline loops: CDR1 GTSNPN, CDR2 SVGIG (reference sequence). This CDR3 is built from 12 residues. The V and J ends lost 2 bases and 9 bases respectively, with 13 bases between them. In DNA form, the CDR3 reads TGTGCCTGGAGTCGAAGGGGGTTGCGCTACACCTTC. Residues: CAWSRRGLRYTF.

The chain has TRBV6-1 and TRBJ2-7, with TRBD2 identical over 8 bases. Germline V CDR1 and CDR2: MNHNS, SASEGT. V lost 6 bases to trimming and J lost 2 bases; unmatched junction nucleotides: 3. This CDR3 is built from 13 residues. The CDR3 protein is CASSGRAAYEQYF. CDR3 nucleotides: TGTGCCAGCAGCGGGAGGGCCGCCTACGAGCAGTACTTC.

This chain connects TRBV7-2 to TRBJ1-5; D may be TRBD1 (6 bases). CDR1 is SGHTA and CDR2 is FQGNSA in the germline V gene. The CDR3 runs 15 residues. Trimming removed 5 bases from V and 3 bases from J, with 14 bases in between. The DNA of the CDR3 is TGTGCCAGCAGCCCCACAGGGTGGGACAATCAGCCCCAGCATTTT. Its translation: CASSPTGWDNQPQHF.

A few counts support this clone. The V call is TRBV5-1, the J call TRBJ1-2; 8 bases fit TRBD1. The germline CDR1 and CDR2 sequences are SGHRS and YFSETQ. The ends lost 3 bases at V and 8 bases at J; junction bases unmatched: 9. The CDR3 spans 14 residues. CDR3 in DNA: TGCGCCAGCAGCTCCGGACAGGGTTATTCGGGCTACACCTTC. It encodes CASSSGQGYSGYTF.